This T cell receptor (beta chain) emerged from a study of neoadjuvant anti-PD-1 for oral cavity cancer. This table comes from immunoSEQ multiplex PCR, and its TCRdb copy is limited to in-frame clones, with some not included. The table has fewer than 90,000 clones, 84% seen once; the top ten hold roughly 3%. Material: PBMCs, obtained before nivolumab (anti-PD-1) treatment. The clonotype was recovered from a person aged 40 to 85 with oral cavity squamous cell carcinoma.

CDR3 in amino acids: CASSEMKETQYF. The DNA of the CDR3 is TGTGCCAGCAGTGAGATGAAGGAGACCCAGTACTTC. V usage is TRBV6-1 and J usage is TRBJ2-5; D unclear. CDR3 length: 12 residues. Germline V gene lookup returns CDR1 MNHNS and CDR2 SASEGT. Trimming stripped 3 bases from V and 5 bases from J, with 7 bases between.